This T cell receptor beta chain stems from a study of CD8 T cells in ankylosing spondylitis. TCRdb re-analysed the 5' RACE reads in MiXCR, keeping a single row per CDR3 protein. This table holds fewer than 500,000 distinct CDR3 sequences, 20% to 25% found once. The sample holds a few counts of this clonotype. What it recognizes is unknown. The V gene's germline CDR1 is MNHNS and CDR2 SASEGT. The length of the CDR3 is 13 residues. The V end lost 8 bases, the J end lost 6 bases, and 14 bases lay between the germline ends. Overall study results and limits: It appeared that ankylosing spondylitis blood was characterized by a TCR beta motif of eight highly homologous variants.

The clonotype originates from a male donor with ankylosing spondylitis. The genes are TRBV6-1 and TRBJ1-5; unclear D gene. Sample: blood, either unsorted or a sorted T cell fraction (not recorded which). CDR3 sequence (DNA): TGTGCCAGCGCGAGGGCCTTTGGTCAGCCCCAGCATTTT. Translated, it gives CASARAFGQPQHF.